Following are 15 T cell receptor beta chains from one sample sequenced in a study of blood T cell repertoires in COVID-19. Libraries were prepared by immunoSEQ multiplex PCR; TCRdb keeps only in-frame clonotypes and omits some of them. The sample shows 150,000 to 200,000 clones, approximately 90% of them seen only once. The material sequenced was peripheral blood. The receptors derive from a woman in her thirties with active or convalescent COVID-19.

V is TRBV27 and J is TRBJ2-7, with D possibly TRBD2 on 6 matching bases. The germline V gene has CDR1 MNHEY and CDR2 SMNVEV (reference sequence). Trimming removed 3 bases from V and 6 bases from J, with 18 bases in between. The CDR3 length is 15 residues. This CDR3 is CASSFSRGDRSEQYF. The CDR3 bases are TGTGCCAGCAGTTTTTCGCGGGGAGACCGTTCCGAGCAGTACTTC.

This clone was detected only a few times. The chain has TRBV6-5 and TRBJ2-7, with 12 nucleotides matching TRBD2. Looked up from germline, CDR1 is MNHEY and CDR2 is SVGAGI. J lost 7 bases, V lost 4 bases, and 8 bases had no gene match. The CDR3 is 15 residues long. The CDR3 loop is CASSSPGLAGREQYF. In nucleotides, the CDR3 is TGTGCCAGCAGTTCCCCCGGACTAGCGGGGAGGGAGCAGTACTTC.

The chain carries TRBV7-9 and TRBJ1-2, with 7 bases matching TRBD1. Germline-derived CDR1 and CDR2 are SEHNR and FQNEAQ (reference sequence). Trimming cost V 5 bases and J 1 base; bases outside gene matches: 10. The CDR3 spans 16 residues. The CDR3 bases are TGTGCCAGCAGCATGGTGAGGGGGCTAGATAACTATGGCTACACCTTC. This gives the protein CASSMVRGLDNYGYTF.

V usage is TRBV4-1 and J usage is TRBJ2-3; 8 bases agree with TRBD2. Germline loops: CDR1 MGHRA, CDR2 YSYEKL. The CDR3 sequence is 15 residues long. J was trimmed by 0 bases and V by 7 bases; bases with no gene match: 6. DNA of the CDR3: TGCGCCAGCAACTTAGCGGGAAGAAGCACAGATACGCAGTATTTT. Amino acids: CASNLAGRSTDTQYF.

This chain connects TRBV2 to TRBJ1-2, with 10 bases fitting TRBD1. CDR1 is SNHLY, CDR2 FYNNEI, per germline. The ends lost 10 bases at V and 8 bases at J; junction bases unmatched: 10. The CDR3 totals 13 residues. CDR3 loop: CAIHGTGEWGYTF. In nucleotides, the CDR3 is TGTGCCATACACGGGACAGGGGAGTGGGGCTACACCTTC.

The chain has TRBV24-1 and TRBJ2-1, with 11 bases fitting TRBD1. Looked up from germline, CDR1 is KGHDR and CDR2 is SFDVKD. CDR3 length: 19 residues. Trimming removed 4 bases from V and 9 bases from J; junction bases left unmatched: 19. The CDR3 DNA sequence: TGTGCCACCAGTGACATTTCGACGCTACCGGGACAGGGGGGTGGTGAGCAGTTCTTC. Its translation is CATSDISTLPGQGGGEQFF.

The chain links TRBV3-1 (or the pseudogene TRBV3-2) to TRBJ1-1; 7 positions match TRBD1. The CDR3 has 14 residues. Germline loops: CDR1 LGHDT, CDR2 YNNKEL (reference sequence). V trimming: 3 bases; J trimming: 1 base; junction bases outside the gene matches: 2. CDR3 bases: TGTGCCAGCAGCCAGACAGGGCGGAACACTGAAGCTTTCTTT. Protein product: CASSQTGRNTEAFF.

V is TRBV3-1 (or the pseudogene TRBV3-2) and J is TRBJ1-4; D uncertain. Per germline, CDR1 LGHDT and CDR2 YNNKEL (reference sequence). The CDR3 runs 18 residues. V lost 1 base and J 4 bases, leaving 19 bases between the germline ends. This chain's CDR3 is CASSQVRAPSVDNEKLFF. The CDR3, as DNA: TGTGCCAGCAGCCAAGTACGAGCTCCATCGGTCGATAATGAAAAACTGTTTTTT.

J is TRBJ2-7 and V is TRBV10-1, with a possible D match to TRBD1 (5 bases). The CDR3 is 13 residues long. V lost 2 bases and J 9 bases, leaving 14 bases between the germline ends. The germline gives CDR1 WNHNN, CDR2 SYGVQD (reference sequence). CDR3: CASSEDSIQGQYF. In DNA, the CDR3 is TGCGCCAGCAGTGAGGACTCTATCCAGGGGCAGTACTTC.

This clone was counted only a few times. The V and J genes are TRBV18 and TRBJ2-2; TRBD2 matches at 8 bases. Germline CDR1 reads KGHSH; CDR2 reads LQKENI. The trim removed 3 bases at V and 4 bases at J, leaving 16 bases unmatched. The CDR3 length is 19 residues. This chain's CDR3 is CASSPEGTSTSRGTGELFF. In nucleotides, the CDR3 is TGTGCCAGCTCACCGGAAGGGACTAGTACCTCCCGAGGCACCGGGGAGCTGTTTTTT.

V is TRBV27 and J is TRBJ2-7, with 10 positions matching TRBD2. V dropped 3 bases and J dropped 2; count of bases not matched to a gene: 7. This CDR3 is built from 16 residues. Germline-derived CDR1 and CDR2 are MNHEY and SMNVEV (reference sequence). CDR3 loop: CASSFAGTSAAYEQYF. CDR3 nucleotides: TGTGCCAGCAGTTTCGCCGGGACTAGCGCCGCCTACGAGCAGTACTTC.

V usage is TRBV3-1 (or the pseudogene TRBV3-2) and J usage is TRBJ2-1; 9 nucleotides agree with TRBD2. Trimming cost V 5 bases and J 6 bases; bases outside gene matches: 5. From germline, CDR1 is LGHDT and CDR2 YNNKEL (reference sequence). The CDR3 totals 14 residues. The CDR3 protein is CASSVSGSSNEQFF. CDR3 in DNA: TGTGCCAGCAGCGTTAGCGGGAGCAGCAATGAGCAGTTCTTC.

The V call is TRBV5-1, the J call TRBJ1-6; 10 bases are a match to TRBD1. CDR1 SGHRS and CDR2 YFSETQ come from the germline V gene. V lost 1 base and J lost 3; bases outside the gene matches: 4. The CDR3 runs to 17 residues. The CDR3 reads CASSLPRTGGYNSPLHF. The CDR3 DNA reads as TGCGCCAGCAGCTTGCCCCGGACAGGGGGCTATAATTCACCCCTCCACTTT. The complete variable domain, with remaining parts taken from reference TRBV5-1 and TRBJ1-6, reads KAGVTQTPRYLIKTRGQQVTLSCSPISGHRSVSWYQQTPGQGLQFLFEYFSETQRNKGNFPGRFSGRQFSNSRSEMNVSTLELGDSALYLCASSLPRTGGYNSPLHFGNGTRLTVT.

V is TRBV24-1 and J is TRBJ1-6; no clear D gene. Germline assignment: CDR1 KGHDR and CDR2 SFDVKD. The CDR3 is 16 amino acids. V lost 7 bases and J 4 bases, leaving 16 bases between the germline ends. CDR3 bases: TGTGCCACCAGACCCGCCTCGGGTTTTTATAATTCACCCCTCCACTTT. Encoded protein: CATRPASGFYNSPLHF.

This rearrangement joins TRBV7-9 to TRBJ1-2; possible D gene TRBD1, 5 bases. This CDR3 has 14 amino acids. The germline gives CDR1 SEHNR, CDR2 FQNEAQ (reference sequence). V was pared by 5 bases and J by 4 bases, with 14 bases between. The chain's CDR3 is CASSPVQGGYGYTF. The CDR3 DNA reads as TGTGCCAGCAGCCCGGTGCAGGGCGGCTATGGCTACACCTTC.